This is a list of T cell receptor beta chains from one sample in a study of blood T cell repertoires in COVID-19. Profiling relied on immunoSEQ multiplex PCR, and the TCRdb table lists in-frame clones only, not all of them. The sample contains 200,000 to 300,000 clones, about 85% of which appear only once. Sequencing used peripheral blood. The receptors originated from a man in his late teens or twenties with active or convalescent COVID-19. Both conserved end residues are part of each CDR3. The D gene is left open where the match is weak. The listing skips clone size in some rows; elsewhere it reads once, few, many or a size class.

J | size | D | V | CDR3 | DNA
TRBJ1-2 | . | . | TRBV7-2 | CASSLPSGQFRGYTF | TGTGCCAGCAGCTTACCTTCCGGACAGTTCCGTGGCTACACCTTC
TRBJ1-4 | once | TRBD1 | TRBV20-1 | CSASDYRDRENF | TGCAGTGCTAGTGATTACCGGGACAGGGAGAACTTT
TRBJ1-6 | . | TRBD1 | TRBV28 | CASRDRGPYNSPLHF | TGTGCCAGCAGGGACAGGGGCCCCTATAATTCACCCCTCCACTTT
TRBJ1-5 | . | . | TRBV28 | CASSQSTGLNQPQHF | TGTGCCAGCAGCCAGTCCACCGGACTTAATCAGCCCCAGCATTTT
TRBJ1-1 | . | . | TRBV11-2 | CASSLIPGHGNTEAFF | TGTGCCAGCAGCTTAATCCCAGGGCATGGGAACACTGAAGCTTTCTTT
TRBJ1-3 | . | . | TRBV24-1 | CATSDPLGGTIYF | TGTGCCACCAGTGATCCCCTGGGAGGCACCATATATTTT
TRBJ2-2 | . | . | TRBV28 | CASSLFSGELFF | TGTGCCAGCAGTTTATTCTCCGGGGAGCTGTTTTTT
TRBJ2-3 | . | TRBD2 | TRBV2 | CASRTSGGAPLDTQYF | TGTGCCAGTAGGACTAGCGGGGGGGCTCCCCTAGATACGCAGTATTTT
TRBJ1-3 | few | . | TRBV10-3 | CAISDSRVAISSGNTIYF | TGTGCCATCAGTGATTCCCGCGTAGCGATAAGCTCTGGAAACACCATATATTTT
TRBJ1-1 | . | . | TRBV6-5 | CATKRSMNTEAFF | TGTGCCACCAAGAGGTCCATGAACACTGAAGCTTTCTTT
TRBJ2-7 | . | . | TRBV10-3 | CASSDGRSYYEQYF | TGTGCCTCCTCTGATGGGAGGTCTTATTACGAGCAGTACTTC
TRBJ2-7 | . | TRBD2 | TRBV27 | CASSSSGLAGGIYSYEQYF | TGTGCCAGCAGTTCATCGGGACTAGCGGGGGGAATCTACTCCTACGAGCAGTACTTC
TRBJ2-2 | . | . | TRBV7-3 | CAPSRGRTGELFF | TGTGCCCCGAGCAGGGGTCGCACCGGGGAGCTGTTTTTT
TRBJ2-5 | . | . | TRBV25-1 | CASSDWTDGQETQYF | TGTGCCAGCAGTGATTGGACAGACGGCCAAGAGACCCAGTACTTC
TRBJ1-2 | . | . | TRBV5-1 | CASRPDWDGYTF | TGCGCCAGCAGGCCGGACTGGGATGGCTACACCTTC
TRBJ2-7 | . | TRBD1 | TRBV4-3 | CASSPQGFDDEQYF | TGCGCCAGCAGCCCACAGGGGTTCGACGACGAGCAGTACTTC
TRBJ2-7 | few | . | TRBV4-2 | CASSHLTGSYEQYF | TGTGCCAGCAGCCACCTGACAGGCTCCTACGAGCAGTACTTC
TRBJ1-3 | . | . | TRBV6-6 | CASNLDEAVNTIYF | TGTGCCAGCAATCTCGACGAGGCCGTAAACACCATATATTTT
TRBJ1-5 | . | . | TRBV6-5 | CASSSLNQPQHF | TGTGCCAGCAGTTCTTTAAATCAGCCCCAGCATTTT
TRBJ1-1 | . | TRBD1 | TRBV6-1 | CASSDGTGGVNTEAFF | TGTGCCAGCAGTGATGGGACAGGGGGCGTGAACACTGAAGCTTTCTTT
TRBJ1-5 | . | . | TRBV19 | CASRPPGHPNQPQHF | TGTGCCAGTAGGCCTCCGGGACACCCGAATCAGCCCCAGCATTTT
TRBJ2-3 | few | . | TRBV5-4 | CASSLWAGQFWGDTQYF | TGTGCCAGCAGCTTGTGGGCGGGGCAATTTTGGGGAGATACGCAGTATTTT
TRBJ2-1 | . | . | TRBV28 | CASTGGDGGNHNPPFF | TGTGCCAGTACGGGGGGCGATGGCGGGAACCATAACCCCCCGTTCTTC
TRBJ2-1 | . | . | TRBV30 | CAGGRGRSYNEQFF | TGTGCCGGAGGGCGGGGCCGCTCCTACAATGAGCAGTTCTTC
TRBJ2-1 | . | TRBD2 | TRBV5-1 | CASSSGTSGRVSYNEQFF | TGCGCCAGCAGCTCGGGGACTAGCGGGAGGGTATCCTACAATGAGCAGTTCTTC
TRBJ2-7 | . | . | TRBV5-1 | CASSVQGSYEQYF | TGCGCCAGCAGCGTACAGGGATCCTACGAGCAGTACTTC
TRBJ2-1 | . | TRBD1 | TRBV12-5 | CASGLGQGYNEQFF | TGTGCTAGTGGTTTGGGACAGGGGTACAATGAGCAGTTCTTC
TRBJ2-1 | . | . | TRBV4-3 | CASSQIQGWEQFF | TGCGCCAGCAGCCAAATACAGGGTTGGGAGCAGTTCTTC
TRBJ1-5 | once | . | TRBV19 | CASTFLNGDQPQHF | TGTGCCAGTACTTTCCTCAACGGAGATCAGCCCCAGCATTTT
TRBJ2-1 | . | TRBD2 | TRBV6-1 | CASSERTSGSSLRNEQFF | TGTGCCAGCAGTGAAAGGACTAGCGGGAGTAGTCTAAGGAATGAGCAGTTCTTC
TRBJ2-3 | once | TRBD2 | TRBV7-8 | CASSEKFSGSASTDTQYF | TGTGCCAGCAGCGAGAAGTTTAGCGGGAGTGCTAGCACAGATACGCAGTATTTT
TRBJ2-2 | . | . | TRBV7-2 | CASSLGTYSTGELFF | TGTGCCAGCAGCTTAGGGACATACTCCACCGGGGAGCTGTTTTTT